This T cell receptor (beta chain) was identified during a study of cytomegalovirus exposure and HLA in healthy donors (dated by TCRdb to about 2017). With regard to the full study: According to an earlier analysis of 587 of the donors, 150 million to 200 million T cells yielded 90 million to 130 million unique TCR beta sequences and about 300 Gb of sequence data. A later genetic analysis took genome-wide SNP genotypes for about 65% of the 666 donors and used that subset as a discovery cohort. Because of strong linkage in the cohort, roughly five DR-DQ haplotypes were treated as single units for association and clustering. Roughly 310 gigabases of sequencing data and 80 million or so unique TCR sequences were included in an early release covering about 700 HLA-typed donors. To study patterns of TCR occurrence, a later analysis re-analyzed previously published TCR beta repertoires from around 700 donors and added high-resolution HLA genotyping. Both class I and class II loci were covered by HLA typing, at four-digit resolution. Alongside the repertoire data, information on donor age, sex, ethnicity and CMV serostatus was compiled. The T cell repertoires of around 730 subjects were profiled by immunosequencing and related to cytomegalovirus serostatus. Typing coverage varied by locus: about 620-630 donors for A, B, C, DRB1 and DQB1; 522 for DQA1; more than 600 for DPA1; 450 to 480 for DPB1. Besides the first cohort of roughly 700 subjects, a separate validation cohort made up of over 95 different subjects was used. An earlier analysis of fewer than 700 of the donors applied high-throughput TCR beta sequencing to assess whether each TCR beta V gene segment acted as functional or pseudogenic. The study aimed to test whether signatures of past pathogen exposure could be identified by cataloging public T cell receptors. The later analysis used no new phenotypic data to find candidate immune exposures, relying instead on TCR beta sequences and their occurrence across donors. The genetic ancestry cluster associated with self-reported Caucasian donors included 80% to 90% of the 398 genotyped donors. High-throughput TCR immunosequencing, statistical association of individual TCRs with disease status, and machine learning were combined to predict cytomegalovirus infection status. On average, roughly 250,000 unique TCR beta nucleotide sequences were sequenced per donor among about 400 genotyped donors of the cohort, with roughly a sixth of those sequences being non-productive. All discovery cohort repertoires had been generated using a single sequencing platform. On the study overall, not on this receptor specifically: The presence/absence analyses assumed that sequencing depth was roughly uniform across donors, and that assumption may not be true. In a later genetic analysis, a missense DCLRE1C variant was associated with V-gene and J-gene trimming of TCR beta chains, and the association was replicated in an independent cohort. The sequencing pipeline was judged likely to have produced a cluster of highly shared sequence variants as a technical artifact. A total of fewer than 200 TCR beta chains were listed by the study as associated with cytomegalovirus. According to a later genetic analysis, donors in an Asian-associated ancestry cluster had fewer N-insertions in productive TCRs than the approximately 690-donor mean. Assigning TCR associations to individual alleles was difficult when HLA alleles, especially DR and DQ, strongly co-occurred. A later analysis reported that several top co-occurrence clusters appeared linked to parvovirus B19, influenza, CMV and Epstein-Barr virus. Linkage disequilibrium might explain the correlated functional status among segregating V segments, but an unknown experimental factor could not be excluded. The authors suggested that the approach could potentially be generalized to other disease states and immunological phenotypes. The classifier was reported to diagnose cytomegalovirus status with high specificity and sensitivity in both the original cohort and the validation cohort. In a later analysis, most CMV-associated TCR beta chains were found to appear HLA-restricted, with HLA associations seemingly driven largely by CMV exposure. In an earlier analysis of around 600 of the donors, most TCR beta V segments appeared in productive rearrangements about 90% or about 30% of the time, broadly matching IMGT annotations. The only immune exposure information available for the cohort was CMV serostatus. In a later analysis, the rate of TCR association differed among HLA loci, with DRB1 alleles having the most associated TCRs and HLA-C alleles having the fewest. Some IMGT-functional V segments, including TRBV6-2 and TRBV6-3, could not be told apart with the 87-base-pair reads, so those segments were excluded. Most TCR sequences were observed very rarely across donors, whereas some public TCRs were present in many individuals. Because HLA typing was missing for some donors at each locus, association tests included only the typed subset. Because counts were too low, about 15 rarely observed V segments, including chromosome 9 orphons, were left out of the earlier analysis of a few hundred of the donors. A further reported finding was that TCR beta sequences accurately predicted the HLA-A and HLA-B alleles for most subjects in the first cohort. In this cohort, only TCR beta chains were sequenced, and detectable features were limited by the absence of alpha or paired-chain data. Specific HLA alleles were associated with 18,000 or so TCR beta sequences at a false discovery rate of 0.05 in a later analysis. In a later analysis, HLA-associated TCR beta chains showed more clonal expansion and lower generation probabilities than non-associated chains that were equally common. In vitro tests confirmed that a few of the cytomegalovirus-associated TCR beta chains recognize cytomegalovirus antigens.

Remarks on this clone: Its cognate antigen has yet to be identified. Per-base qualities were not stored, and no clone one base away is much larger.

The CDR3 spans 15 residues, from the cysteine through the phenylalanine. Only the CDR3 portion is preserved as DNA: 45 bases, with reading frame beginning at the first base. Reading the germline V gene (reference sequence) gives CDR1 GTSNPN and CDR2 SVGIG. The germline ends are 12 bases apart after V is trimmed by 1 base and J by 0 bases. The cohort comprised approximately 700 healthy bone marrow donors. All cohort members were sampled while nominally healthy, although unrecorded immune exposures were likely present. The donor was CMV seropositive and was included in the group of some 290 seropositive cohort members. A peripheral blood sample was collected from each donor, and TCR beta sequencing was performed on peripheral blood mononuclear cells. The Qiagen DNeasy Blood Extraction Kit was used to extract genomic DNA from the blood cell samples. The library was prepared using the immunoSEQ multiplex PCR assay. A mixture of 60 forward primers for TCR Vbeta segments and 13 reverse primers for TCR Jbeta segments was used in the multiplex PCR. The CDR3 region of rearranged TCR beta genes was amplified from genomic DNA with a multiplex PCR assay. The amplified TCR beta libraries were sequenced on the Illumina HiSeq System as 87-base-pair reads. For the original study's pipeline: In a later analysis, roughly 80 million unique TCR beta chains were counted across the 666 repertoires, and about 9.9 million of these chains were shared by at least two donors. To remove PCR and sequencing errors, raw reads were error-corrected and collapsed into unique sequences using a nearest-neighbor algorithm that merged closely related sequences. To assign V, D and J gene segments, CDR3 sequences were aligned to IMGT reference sequences. For a sequence to be retained, a match of at least six nucleotides was required to both a V gene segment and a J gene segment. A rearrangement was called productive if the CDR3 had no stop codons and remained in frame with V and J, and every other rearrangement was called non-productive. Following IMGT convention, CDR3 was defined as the stretch from the second conserved V-encoded cysteine to the conserved J-encoded phenylalanine. In an earlier analysis of 550 to 650 of the donors, sequences lacking an unambiguous match to a single V gene segment were excluded. In an earlier analysis of approximately 560 of the donors, a V segment was called functional when productive rearrangements were above 56.7%, and segregating when the standard deviation between donors exceeded 5%. A statistical classification framework was built to diagnose cytomegalovirus status from the catalog of TCR beta chain sequences. In a later analysis, V and J genes were assigned by comparing TCR nucleotide sequences against IMGT/GENE-DB human TR gene sequences. A later analysis assigned CDR3 sequences and most-parsimonious VDJ recombination scenarios with the TCRdist pipeline. In a later analysis, each TCR beta chain was defined by its CDR3 amino acid sequence together with its V-gene family, and reads lacking a unique V-gene family were excluded. A later analysis removed 500 to 600 highly shared, low-generation-probability nucleotide sequences to deal with suspected cross-contamination and a sequencing artifact. In a later analysis, a clonal expansion index was calculated for each public chain from normalized within-repertoire ranks of inferred template counts. In a later analysis, generation probabilities were computed with a VDJ recombination model fitted to out-of-frame rearrangements, and the resulting probabilities were checked against IGoR. A later analysis scored TCR-TCR, TCR-HLA and TCR-CMV co-occurrence with hypergeometric tests, applying a repertoire-size bias correction to TCR pairs. To estimate false discovery rates, a later analysis permuted the HLA or CMV assignments 20 times. In a later analysis, co-occurring TCRs were grouped using DBSCAN, and TCRdist sequence similarity was added for clustering within HLA-allele-positive subsets. Repertoires with fewer than 30,000 or more than 120,000 public chains, plus five repertoires with anomalous nucleotide sharing, were excluded from co-occurrence clustering. TCRdb retrieved this table from immuneACCESS and kept in-frame rearrangements only. Not all clones are present; in checked studies, unresolved V genes account for under half, and no reason is known for the remainder. V and J calls and clone size come straight from that table; D and trimming were deduced from the DNA. The sample table shows roughly 80,000 clones, and around 58% are seen once. The ten largest clones add up to 4.5% to 6% of the sample.

This receptor was obtained from a man younger than 45 in good health and CMV-seropositive. The V and J genes are TRBV30 and TRBJ1-2; the D segment could be TRBD1, given 5 matching bases. Input material: PBMCs. At the DNA level, the sequence is TGTGCCTGGAGTGACAGACAGAAAGCTAACTATGGCTACACCTTC. Translation gives CAWSDRQKANYGYTF.